This TCR beta chain was observed in a study of OX40 agonist ivuxolimab in advanced cancers. Study findings and constraints: The study observed clonal expansion of CD4+ and CD8+ blood T cells by week 6 at 0.1 to 3.0 mg/kg.

Assay used: immunoSEQ multiplex PCR; TCRdb lists only in-frame clones, some missing. Among roughly 80,000 clones listed, over 90% were seen once. Germline lookup yields CDR1 SGHDT and CDR2 YYEEEE. The CDR3 is made up of 13 amino acids. V was clipped by 2 bases and J by 3 bases, with 8 bases between them. To note about this clone: As yet, its antigen is unknown.

This specimen consisted of CD4+ or CD8+ T cells sorted from blood, obtained in a trial of the OX40 agonist ivuxolimab. This sequence joins TRBV5-6 and TRBJ1-1; TRBD1 might be the D (5 bases). The clonotype was recovered from an adult with an advanced solid tumor such as melanoma, head and neck, liver or kidney cancer. The CDR3 DNA follows: TGTGCCAGCAGCTTTGGGACTTACACTGAAGCTTTCTTT. This gives the protein CASSFGTYTEAFF.